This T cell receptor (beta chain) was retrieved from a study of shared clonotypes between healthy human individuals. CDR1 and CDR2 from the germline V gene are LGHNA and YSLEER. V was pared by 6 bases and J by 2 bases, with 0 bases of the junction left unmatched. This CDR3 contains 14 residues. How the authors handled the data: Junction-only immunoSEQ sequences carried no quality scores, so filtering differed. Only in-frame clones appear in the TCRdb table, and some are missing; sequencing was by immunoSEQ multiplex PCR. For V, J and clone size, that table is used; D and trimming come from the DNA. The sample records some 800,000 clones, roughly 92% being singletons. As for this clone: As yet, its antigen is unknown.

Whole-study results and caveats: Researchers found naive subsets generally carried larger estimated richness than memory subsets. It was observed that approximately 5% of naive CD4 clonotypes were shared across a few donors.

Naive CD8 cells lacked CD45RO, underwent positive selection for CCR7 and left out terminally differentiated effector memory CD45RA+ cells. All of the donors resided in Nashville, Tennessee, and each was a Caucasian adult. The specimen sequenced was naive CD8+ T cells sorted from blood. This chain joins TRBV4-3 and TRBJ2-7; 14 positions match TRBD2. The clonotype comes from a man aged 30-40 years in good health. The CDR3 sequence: CASRTSGRAYEQYF. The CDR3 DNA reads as TGCGCCAGCAGGACTAGCGGGAGGGCCTACGAGCAGTACTTC.